This T cell receptor (beta chain) emerged from a study of blood T cell repertoires in COVID-19. In the study overall: Samples came from the United States, Italy and Spain, spanning acute and convalescent COVID-19.

This clone occurred once. This CDR3 has 17 residues. V dropped 4 bases and J dropped 6 bases, with 22 bases sitting between them. Germline V gene data show CDR1 as SGHDN and CDR2 as FVKESK. Authors' analysis steps: Amplification from reference gene primers served as the basis for estimated nucleated cell counts. Repertoires were generated with immunoSEQ multiplex PCR, while TCRdb's copy carries only in-frame clones and drops some. The DNA gave D and trimming, while V, J and clone size come from that table. The sample yields about 76,000 clones, nearly 80% seen once. The rearrangement uses TRBV14 and TRBJ2-1, with D possibly matching TRBD1 (6 bases). Specimen: peripheral blood. The sequence was collected from a human donor in a cohort sampled during active COVID-19. Written as DNA, the CDR3 is TGTGCCAGCAGCCCGACCCCCAGTCTAGCCAGGGGCAATGAGCAGTTCTTC. This sequence encodes CASSPTPSLARGNEQFF.